Here is one TCR beta chain with its context. This clonotype was counted a few times. The clone's antigen remains unknown. Base qualities are not recorded, but no much larger clone differs from it by a single base. The listed sequencing device is Illumina NovaSeq 6000. TCR cDNA was synthesized by 5'RACE template switching, through which a universal primer site and unique molecular identifiers were introduced. Priming for cDNA synthesis came from both the TCR alpha and TCR beta constant segments. Library amplification involved two PCR steps, and the second step added sample barcodes and sequencing adapters. Libraries were sequenced on Illumina HiSeq 2500 (2x100 bp) or NovaSeq (2x150 bp). As for how the authors treated the data: Demultiplexing of reads and collapsing into UMI consensus sequences were performed with MIGEC, and V(D)J alignment was carried out with MiXCR. Vaccine-responding clonotypes were defined with edgeR using replicate PBMC samples, requiring FDR below 0.01 and a log2 fold change above 5 up to day 15. Each bulk clonotype received a CD4 or CD8 identity based on whether the sequenced CD4 or CD8 repertoire contained that clonotype at higher abundance. TCRdb reran the public reads through fastp at Q25 and MiXCR, keeping productive beta chains. Rows with a matching CDR3 protein are joined into one entry that keeps the most common DNA and genes. It is TCRdb's table, rather than the study itself, that gives the V and J calls and clone size. The sample table holds 250,000 to 400,000 distinct CDR3 sequences, of which 4.1% were seen once. The ten most abundant clones make up under 30% of the sample.

The data were taken from a study of T cells after yellow fever vaccination (dated by TCRdb to 2018 to 2020). Context from the whole study: Libraries from fractions with low cell numbers were prepared with the SMART-Seq v4 Ultra Low Input RNA kit. To follow T-cell clones before and after both primary and booster YFV17D yellow fever vaccination, bulk TCR alpha and beta repertoires underwent longitudinal sequencing. Two healthy male donors made up the cohort, one aged 18 to 29 years and the other aged 30 to 40 years. Blood was drawn at multiple timepoints before and after primary and secondary immunization, with bulk PBMC replicates and cell subsets isolated. What the work shows at the level of the full study, not this receptor alone: A small fraction of clonotypes appeared in both the CD4 and CD8 compartments, likely as a result of convergent recombination. Because abundant contaminating clonotypes from the bulk population could be contained in FACS-sorted repertoires, computational filtering was required. Because the study included only a couple of donors, the extent to which the findings can be generalized is limited. Most clones expanded after primary vaccination were re-detected after the booster (around 96% of CD4 and around 88% of CD8), suggesting broad memory maintenance. The secondary T-cell response was found to be weaker but faster than the primary response, with a peak reached on day 5 rather than on day 15.

The label giving this sample's treatment or condition can be read as: live attenuated yellow fever vaccine strain. At each blood-draw timepoint, two biological replicates of bulk PBMCs were collected. A standard Ficoll-Paque protocol was used to isolate PBMCs from peripheral blood. RNA was extracted with TriZol from bulk PBMCs, CD4 and CD8 fractions, and dextramer-positive and dextramer-negative fractions. Trimming takes 4 bases off V and 2 bases off J; junction bases not matched to a gene: 4. From its cysteine to its phenylalanine, the CDR3 spans 14 amino acids. The DNA shown is the 42-base CDR3, in frame from base 1. For CDR1 and CDR2, the germline V gene lists SGHRS and YFSETQ.

The receptor was derived from a man younger than 35 who received the YFV17D yellow fever vaccine. Sequenced here: PBMCs, sampled 5 days after the yellow fever booster vaccination. This sequence uses TRBV5-1 and TRBJ1-2, and 8 junctional nucleotides match TRBD1. The CDR3 here reads CASSPGGWNYGYTF. The DNA sequence is TGCGCCAGCAGCCCAGGGGGCTGGAACTATGGCTACACCTTC.